What follows are 14 T cell receptor beta chains derived from one specimen sequenced in a study of cytomegalovirus exposure and HLA in healthy donors. Primers included in the PCR were 60 Vbeta and 13 Jbeta primers. The repertoire was sequenced with immunoSEQ multiplex PCR; TCRdb's copy has only in-frame clones and lacks some. The profile shows about 75,000 clones, 80% to 90% of them singletons. The sequencing sample was made of PBMCs. Receptor source: a man in his 70s in good health and CMV-seropositive.

Concerning this clone itself: This same CDR3 is encoded by further DNA sequences in the sample. The chain couples TRBV6-5 to TRBJ2-7, with unresolved D. This CDR3 is 11 amino acids long. Germline CDR1 and CDR2: MNHEY and SVGAGI. V gave up 5 bases and J gave up 7 bases, with 9 bases separating them. DNA of the CDR3: TGTGCCAGCAGTCCGGGTTGGGAGCAGTACTTC. Its translation is CASSPGWEQYF.

In its sample, this clone was seen once. CDR3 loop: CASARGGAGQPQHF. The CDR3 nucleotides are TGTGCCAGTGCGAGGGGGGGCGCGGGTCAGCCCCAGCATTTT. V is TRBV19 and J is TRBJ1-5; possible D gene TRBD1, 6 bases. The CDR3 length is 14 residues. Germline CDR1 and CDR2: LNHDA and SQIVND (reference sequence). Trimming left V 8 bases short and J 6 bases short, with 17 bases between. Based on the CDR3 plus reference TRBV19 and TRBJ1-5, the full variable domain is DGGITQSPKYLFRKEGQNVTLSCEQNLNHDAMYWYRQDPGQGLRLIYYSQIVNDFQKGDIAEGYSVSREKKESFPLTVTSAQKNPTAFYLCASARGGAGQPQHFGDGTRLSIL.

The genes are TRBV7-3 and TRBJ2-5, with D possibly TRBD1 on 5 matching bases. The germline V gene has CDR1 SGHTA and CDR2 FQGTGA. The CDR3 extends over 13 amino acids. Trimming shortened V by 5 bases and J by 1 base, and 8 bases separated the two germline ends. CDR3 residues: CASSKGAQETQYF. CDR3 in DNA: TGTGCCAGCAGCAAAGGGGCCCAAGAGACCCAGTACTTC.

The chain is built from TRBV5-1 and TRBJ2-3; no definite D call. V was clipped by 4 bases and J by 2 bases, with 11 bases between them. Germline V CDR1 and CDR2: SGHRS, YFSETQ. The CDR3 is 14 amino acids. CDR3 nucleotides: TGCGCCAGCAGCCCCTGGCTGTTCACAGATACGCAGTATTTT. Translation gives CASSPWLFTDTQYF. Variable domain in full (rest from reference TRBV5-1 and TRBJ2-3): KAGVTQTPRYLIKTRGQQVTLSCSPISGHRSVSWYQQTPGQGLQFLFEYFSETQRNKGNFPGRFSGRQFSNSRSEMNVSTLELGDSALYLCASSPWLFTDTQYFGPGTRLTVL.

V and J are TRBV4-3 and TRBJ1-3; D ambiguous. Trimming pared 0 bases from V and 3 bases from J, leaving 12 bases between. Germline CDR1 is LGHNA and CDR2 is YSLEER. This CDR3 spans 16 amino acids. This CDR3 reads CASSQDNRNYGNTIYF. CDR3 DNA: TGCGCCAGCAGCCAAGATAACAGAAATTATGGAAACACCATATATTTT.

The chain combines TRBV5-4 with TRBJ2-7; 7 bases match TRBD1. This CDR3 comprises 14 residues. From germline, CDR1 is SGHNT and CDR2 YYREEE (reference sequence). With 1 base clipped from V and 6 bases from J, the junction kept 7 bases outside the gene matches. The CDR3 DNA reads TGTGCCAGCAGCTTGAACAGGGGTCTTACCGAGCAGTACTTC. Its translation is CASSLNRGLTEQYF.

The chain combines TRBV11-2 with TRBJ2-3, with 10 bases identical to TRBD2. The germline V gene encodes CDR1 SGHAT and CDR2 FQNNGV. With 5 bases clipped from V and 4 bases from J, the junction kept 18 bases outside the gene matches. The CDR3 runs 19 residues. DNA of the CDR3: TGTGCCAGCAGCCGATACGCCCTTAAGCCAGCGGGGGGGCCAGATACGCAGTATTTT. It codes for CASSRYALKPAGGPDTQYF.

This clone was observed once. This chain uses TRBV7-2 with TRBJ2-7; D perhaps matches TRBD2 (5 bases). The length of the CDR3 is 14 residues. Germline assignment: CDR1 SGHTA and CDR2 FQGNSA. The V end lost 3 bases, the J end lost 3 bases, and 12 bases lay between the germline ends. The CDR3 loop is CASSFQADRYEQYF. The DNA of the CDR3 is TGTGCCAGCAGCTTCCAAGCGGACCGCTACGAGCAGTACTTC.

The gene calls are TRBV10-3 and TRBJ1-3; maybe TRBD1 (6 bases). Germline V gene data show CDR1 as ENHRY and CDR2 as SYGVKD. With 3 bases removed from V and 5 bases from J, the gap between germline ends came to 11 bases. The CDR3 consists of 14 residues. The DNA of the CDR3 is TGTGCCATCAGTGACCGGGGACATCGAAACACCATATATTTT. It yields the protein CAISDRGHRNTIYF.

This chain connects TRBV28 to TRBJ2-3, with D maybe TRBD2 (6 bases). Germline V CDR1 and CDR2: MDHEN, SYDVKM. V dropped 4 bases and J dropped 2 bases, with 10 bases sitting between them. The CDR3 sequence is 14 residues long. Written as DNA, the CDR3 is TGTGCCAGCAGTTCCGCGGGGCCCACAGATACGCAGTATTTT. The encoded protein is CASSSAGPTDTQYF.

This clone was seen a few times. CDR3 nucleotide sequence: TGTGCCAGCAGTTCCTACTCCGCAGATACGCAGTATTTT. This codes for CASSSYSADTQYF. This chain connects TRBV27 to TRBJ2-3; D gene uncertain. CDR1 MNHEY and CDR2 SMNVEV come from the germline V gene (reference sequence). Trimming stripped 4 bases from V and 4 bases from J, with 9 bases between. CDR3 length equals 13 residues.

The chain joins TRBV5-1 to TRBJ2-6; no definite D call. With 3 bases removed from V and 0 bases from J, the gap between germline ends came to 4 bases. The CDR3 runs to 14 residues. Germline V gene data show CDR1 as SGHRS and CDR2 as YFSETQ. The CDR3 here is CASSYSSGANVLTF. The CDR3 coding sequence is TGCGCCAGCAGCTACAGCTCTGGGGCCAACGTCCTGACTTTC.

CDR3 coding DNA: TGTGCGATCAGTTCGGCGGGACAGGGCTATCAGCCCCAGCATTTT. Translated, it gives CAISSAGQGYQPQHF. This sequence joins TRBV28 and TRBJ1-5; 9 positions agree with TRBD1. CDR1 and CDR2 (germline): MDHEN, SYDVKM. This CDR3 has 15 amino acids. The variable domain in full, with the rest retrieved from reference TRBV28 and TRBJ1-5, is DVKVTQSSRYLVKRTGEKVFLECVQDMDHENMFWYRQDPGLGLRLIYFSYDVKMKEKGDIPEGYSVSREKKERFSLILESASTNQTSMYLCAISSAGQGYQPQHFGDGTRLSIL.

The V and J genes are TRBV4-1 and TRBJ2-2, with a possible D match to TRBD1 (5 bases). The CDR3 loop spans 16 amino acids. Between the trimmed V and J ends, which lost 4 bases and 1 base, there was a span of 13 bases. Germline V gene lookup returns CDR1 MGHRA and CDR2 YSYEKL. The CDR3 bases are TGCGCCAGCAGCCCGGTTGGGGCACAGAACACCGGGGAGCTGTTTTTT. This translates into CASSPVGAQNTGELFF.